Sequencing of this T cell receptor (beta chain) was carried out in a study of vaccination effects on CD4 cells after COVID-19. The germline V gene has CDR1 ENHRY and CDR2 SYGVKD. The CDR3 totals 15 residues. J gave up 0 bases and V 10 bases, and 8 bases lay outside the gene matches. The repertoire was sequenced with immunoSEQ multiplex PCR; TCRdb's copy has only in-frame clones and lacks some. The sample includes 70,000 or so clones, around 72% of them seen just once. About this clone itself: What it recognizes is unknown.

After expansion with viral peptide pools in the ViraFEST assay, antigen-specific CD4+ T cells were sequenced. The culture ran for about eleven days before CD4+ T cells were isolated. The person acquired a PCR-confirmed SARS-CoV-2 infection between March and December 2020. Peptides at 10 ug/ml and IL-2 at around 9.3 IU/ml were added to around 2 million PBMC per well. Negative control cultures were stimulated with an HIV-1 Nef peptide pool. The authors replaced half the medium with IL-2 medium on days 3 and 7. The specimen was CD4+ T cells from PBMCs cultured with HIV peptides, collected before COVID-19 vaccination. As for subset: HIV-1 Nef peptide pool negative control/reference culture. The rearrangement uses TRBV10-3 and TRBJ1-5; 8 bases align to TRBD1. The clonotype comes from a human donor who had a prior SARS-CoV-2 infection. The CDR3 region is CATTRTGYSNQPQHF. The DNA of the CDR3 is TGTGCCACAACAAGGACAGGGTATAGCAATCAGCCCCAGCATTTT.